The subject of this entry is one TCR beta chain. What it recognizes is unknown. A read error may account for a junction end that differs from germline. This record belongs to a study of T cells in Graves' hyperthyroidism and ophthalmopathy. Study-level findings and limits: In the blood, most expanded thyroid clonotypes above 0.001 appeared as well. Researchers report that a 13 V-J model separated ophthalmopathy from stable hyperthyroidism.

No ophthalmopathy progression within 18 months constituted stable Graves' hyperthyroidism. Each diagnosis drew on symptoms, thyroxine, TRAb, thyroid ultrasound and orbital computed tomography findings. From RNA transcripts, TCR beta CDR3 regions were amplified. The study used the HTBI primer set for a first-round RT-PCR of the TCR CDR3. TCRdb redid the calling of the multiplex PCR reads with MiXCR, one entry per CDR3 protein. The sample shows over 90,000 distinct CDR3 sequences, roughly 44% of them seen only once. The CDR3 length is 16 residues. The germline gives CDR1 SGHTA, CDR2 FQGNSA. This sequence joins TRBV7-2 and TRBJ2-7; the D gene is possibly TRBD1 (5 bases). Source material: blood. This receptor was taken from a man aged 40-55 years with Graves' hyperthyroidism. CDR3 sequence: CASSLGLSVSSYVQYF. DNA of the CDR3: TGTGCCAGCAGCTTGGGGCTATCGGTTTCTTCCTACGTGCAGTACTTC.